This is a list of T cell receptor beta chains from one sample in a study of Ad26.COV2.S vaccination and SARS-CoV-2 variants. The assay was immunoSEQ multiplex PCR, and TCRdb's table has in-frame clones only and misses some. The sample lists around 300,000 clones, 88% occurring once. The specimen was peripheral blood, collected in a trial of Ad26.COV2.S vaccine versus placebo. These receptors originate from a person aged 18-60 years who received the Ad26.COV2.S COVID-19 vaccine or a placebo. The conserved cysteine and the conserved F or W are not part of the CDR3 here. Rows may omit the clone size; those that give it use once, few, many or a size class.

v_call	j_call	clone_size	cdr3_aa
TRBV6-2/TRBV6-3	TRBJ1-2	NA	ASSYSAELYGYT
TRBV13	TRBJ1-2	NA	ASSQIEGASYYGYT
TRBV7-2	TRBJ2-3	NA	ASSFGQPVDTQY
TRBV18	TRBJ1-6	NA	ASSPRDRGLNSPLH
TRBV4-2	TRBJ2-5	few	ASSQERGGQETQY
TRBV4-1	TRBJ1-1	NA	ASSLSGTGSSNTEAF
TRBV7-8	TRBJ2-3	NA	ATVAGASTDTQY
TRBV6-5	TRBJ1-2	NA	ASIGGIYGYT
TRBV27	TRBJ2-7	NA	ASSLGAGGNYEQY
TRBV11-2	TRBJ1-6	NA	ASSLAGGNSPLH
TRBV10-2	TRBJ2-7	NA	ASSLERYGGNEQY
TRBV3-1/TRBV3-2	TRBJ1-6	NA	ASSPRDRGPGPLH
TRBV19	TRBJ1-1	NA	ASSMVQGITEAF
TRBV4-3	TRBJ2-5	NA	ASSQLSGGAETQY
TRBV9	TRBJ1-3	NA	ASSVEGGAGNTIY
TRBV3-1/TRBV3-2	TRBJ2-7	NA	ASSAMGGYEQY
TRBV28	TRBJ2-7	NA	ASSSPGQGPYEQY
TRBV3-1/TRBV3-2	TRBJ1-3	NA	ASSQVWDSSGNTIY
TRBV30	TRBJ2-4	NA	AWSMTGNNIQY
TRBV30	TRBJ1-4	NA	AWKRASGEKLF
TRBV4-2	TRBJ2-5	NA	ASSQDLSGTTHETQY
TRBV19	TRBJ1-5	NA	ASSIAGRAIRPQH
TRBV27	TRBJ1-5	NA	ANMFKRCRAGQPQH
TRBV2	TRBJ2-7	NA	ASIGDEETNYEQY
TRBV11-2	TRBJ2-7	NA	ASSLRGRDSFYEQY
TRBV5-1	TRBJ2-1	few	ASSFSHEQF
TRBV28	TRBJ2-7	NA	ATSPGQGAYEQY
TRBV14	TRBJ1-3	NA	ASSQTRQLGNTIY
TRBV7-2	TRBJ1-2	NA	ASSLPHQVEDTVYGYT
TRBV9	TRBJ1-5	NA	ASSVEGGQPQH